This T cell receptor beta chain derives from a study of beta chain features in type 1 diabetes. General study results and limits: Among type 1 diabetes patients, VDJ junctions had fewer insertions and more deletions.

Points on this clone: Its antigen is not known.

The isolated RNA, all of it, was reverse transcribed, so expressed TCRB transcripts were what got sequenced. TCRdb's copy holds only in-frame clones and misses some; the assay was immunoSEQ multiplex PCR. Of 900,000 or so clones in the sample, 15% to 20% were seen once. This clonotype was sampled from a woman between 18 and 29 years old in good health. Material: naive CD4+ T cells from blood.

This CDR3 is CASSQRTATDTQYF. CDR3 DNA sequence: TGTGCCAGCAGCCAGAGGACAGCCACAGATACGCAGTATTTT. The chain is built from TRBV4-2 and TRBJ2-3; D is perhaps TRBD1 (6 bases). CDR3 length: 14 residues. The germline V gene encodes CDR1 LGHNA and CDR2 YNFKEQ. Trimming left V 3 bases short and J 2 bases short, with 9 bases between.